These T cell receptor beta chains were read from a single sample in a study of response to subunit inactivated influenza vaccine. TCRdb used MiXCR to reprocess the RT-PCR reads, holding one entry per CDR3 protein. The table lists around 710,000 distinct CDR3 sequences, over 11% of them singletons. Sequences were derived from PBMCs from blood, sampled approximately 15 days before vaccination. Receptors originate from a man between 45 and 60 years old who received an inactivated influenza vaccine. Each CDR3 is given with its conserved first and last residue. The D gene is left open where the match is weak. Expanded clones get a size class; other rows say once, few or many, or leave the size out.

J gene | clone size | D gene | V gene | CDR3 DNA | CDR3 protein
TRBJ1-3 | few | - | TRBV7-2 | TGTGCCAGCAGCTTAGCTCCAGGGGCCTCTGGAAACACCATATATTTT | CASSLAPGASGNTIYF
TRBJ2-7 | many | - | TRBV28 | TGTGCCAGCAGCCGGTGGGGGTACGAGCAGTACTTC | CASSRWGYEQYF
TRBJ1-4 | many | - | TRBV7-8 | TGTGCCAGCAGAAGAAACCCGGGACACCGTGCAACTAATGAAAAACTGTTTTTT | CASRRNPGHRATNEKLFF
TRBJ1-4 | many | - | TRBV2 | TGTGCCACCCGGGGAGGAGGAGAAAAACTGTTTTTT | CATRGGGEKLFF
TRBJ2-5 | - | - | TRBV6-5 | TGTGCCAGCAGTTACTCAACGGCAGTCCAAGAGACCCAGTACTTC | CASSYSTAVQETQYF
TRBJ2-7 | many | - | TRBV12-3/TRBV12-4 | TGTGCCAGCAGCCGTGGAGAGAGCTCCTACGAGCAGTACTTC | CASSRGESSYEQYF
TRBJ2-2 | - | - | TRBV24-1 | TGTGCCACCAGTGCTCTGGCAACGGGACTCCATACCACCGGGGAGCTGTTTTTT | CATSALATGLHTTGELFF
TRBJ1-5 | many | - | TRBV5-5 | TGTGCCAGCAGCTTTTTGGTGGGGGGCAATCAGCCCCAGCATTTT | CASSFLVGGNQPQHF
TRBJ2-2 | few | - | TRBV2 | TGTGCCAGCAGTGAAGCGGTCAGGGGACCGCACGGGGAGCTGTTTTTT | CASSEAVRGPHGELFF
TRBJ2-2 | few | TRBD1 | TRBV20-1 | TGCAGTGCTCGCCGGGGACAGGGAAACACCGGGGAGCTGTTTTTT | CSARRGQGNTGELFF
TRBJ1-6 | - | - | TRBV7-9 | TGTGCCAGCAGCTGGGTCAAAGGGGTGGGCAAGTCACCCCTCCACTTT | CASSWVKGVGKSPLHF
TRBJ2-1 | - | TRBD1 | TRBV7-9 | TGTGCCAGCAGCTCCCGAGGGACAGGGGGGCCTGAGCAGTTCTTC | CASSSRGTGGPEQFF
TRBJ2-1 | many | - | TRBV12-3/TRBV12-4 | TGTGCCAGCAGTTTGGAGTCCGGGTCGAGGGGTGACAATGAGCAGTTCTTC | CASSLESGSRGDNEQFF
TRBJ1-6 | few | - | TRBV5-1 | TGCGCCAGCAGCTTGGGAGACAGCTACTCACCCCTCCACTTT | CASSLGDSYSPLHF
TRBJ1-1 | - | TRBD1 | TRBV12-5 | TGTGCTAGTGGTTTGAACCGGGACAGCGAAGCTTTCTTT | CASGLNRDSEAFF
TRBJ2-7 | - | - | TRBV4-2 | TGTGCCAGCAGCCAAGATTGGCAGGCCCCCTACGAGCAGTACTTC | CASSQDWQAPYEQYF
TRBJ1-5 | - | - | TRBV27 | TGTGCCAGCAGTCTTGACATACGTCAGCCCCAGCATTTT | CASSLDIRQPQHF
TRBJ2-6 | few | - | TRBV12-3/TRBV12-4 | TGTGCCAGCAGTCCCACAGCCCACTCTGGGGCCAACGTCCTGACTTTC | CASSPTAHSGANVLTF
TRBJ2-6 | many | - | TRBV7-9 | TGTGCCAGCAGCTTAAGGCCTCTCACGGGACCGGTCTTTGGGGCCAACGTCCTGACTTTC | CASSLRPLTGPVFGANVLTF
TRBJ1-1 | - | - | TRBV29-1 | TGCAGCGTTGACAGTTTCAACACTGAAGCTTTCTTT | CSVDSFNTEAFF
TRBJ2-5 | once | - | TRBV20-1 | TGCAGTGCTAGGGAGGGAAACCAAGAGACCCAGTACTTC | CSAREGNQETQYF
TRBJ2-7 | few | - | TRBV7-2 | TGTGCCAGCAGCTACCTCCCCCCCTACGAGCAGTACTTC | CASSYLPPYEQYF
TRBJ2-3 | - | - | TRBV11-1 | TGTGCCAGCAGCCGAGTGACAGGACGTCCCCAGAGCACAGATACGCAGTATTTT | CASSRVTGRPQSTDTQYF
TRBJ1-1 | - | - | TRBV12-3/TRBV12-4 | TGTGCCAGCAGTTCTAGGGGGGGTACTGAAGCTTTCTTT | CASSSRGGTEAFF
TRBJ2-5 | few | - | TRBV19 | TGTGCCAGTAGTATAGGGTGGAAACAAGAGACCCAGTACTTC | CASSIGWKQETQYF
TRBJ2-2 | - | - | TRBV4-2 | TGTGCCAGCAGCCCCAGACCACCGTATATGGACACCGGGGAGCTGTTTTTT | CASSPRPPYMDTGELFF
TRBJ2-3 | - | - | TRBV7-9 | TGTGCCAGCAGCCCCCCGGGATGGGATACGCAGTATTTT | CASSPPGWDTQYF
TRBJ1-1 | many | - | TRBV6-5 | TGTGCCAGCAGTTACGGCGGGGCAGGGACTGAAGCTTTCTTT | CASSYGGAGTEAFF
TRBJ2-1 | many | TRBD1 | TRBV28 | TGTGCCAGCCGGGCTAGACAGGGAGCCTACAATGAGCAGTTCTTC | CASRARQGAYNEQFF
TRBJ2-3 | - | - | TRBV27 | TGTGCCAGCAGCCACAGACGGGATAGCACAGATACGCAGTATTTT | CASSHRRDSTDTQYF
TRBJ1-1 | many | TRBD1 | TRBV5-1 | TGCGCCAGCAGCTTGGAGGACAGGCGAAACACTGAAGCTTTCTTT | CASSLEDRRNTEAFF
TRBJ2-1 | few | - | TRBV29-1 | TGCAGCGCGGAAGGGGGGATCGTTTTCAATGAGCAGTTCTTC | CSAEGGIVFNEQFF
TRBJ2-2 | - | TRBD2 | TRBV20-1 | TGCAGTGCTAGGCGGGGGGGGTACACCGGGGAGCTGTTTTTT | CSARRGGYTGELFF
TRBJ2-1 | - | TRBD2 | TRBV25-1 | TGTGCCAGCAGTGAATCCAGCGGGAGGAACTACAATGAGCAGTTCTTC | CASSESSGRNYNEQFF
TRBJ2-3 | few | - | TRBV7-3 | TGTGCCAGCAGCTTAGGTTCTTCCGTAGATACGCAGTATTTT | CASSLGSSVDTQYF
TRBJ2-1 | - | TRBD2 | TRBV7-6 | TGTGCCAGCAGCTCACTAGCGTCCTACAATGAGCAGTTCTTC | CASSSLASYNEQFF
TRBJ1-3 | - | TRBD1 | TRBV4-2 | TGTGCCAGCAGCACCCGACAGGGATCATCCGGAAACACCATATATTTT | CASSTRQGSSGNTIYF
TRBJ2-1 | many | TRBD2 | TRBV20-1 | TGCAGTGCAGACCTCGGGGCGGGAGGTTCCTACAATGAGCAGTTCTTC | CSADLGAGGSYNEQFF
TRBJ2-3 | few | - | TRBV7-2 | TGTGCCAGCAGCTTAGTGATATCGGGGGAGACAGATACGCAGTATTTT | CASSLVISGETDTQYF
TRBJ1-6 | - | TRBD1 | TRBV13 | TGTGCCAGCAGCGGAACAGGGGGCGCTTCTAATTCACCCCTCCACTTT | CASSGTGGASNSPLHF
TRBJ1-6 | - | - | TRBV20-1 | TGCAGTGCTAGAGATCAGGAGCTTTCACCCCTCCACTTT | CSARDQELSPLHF
TRBJ2-1 | - | TRBD2 | TRBV6-5 | TGTGCCAGCAGTTCTAGGACTAGCGGGGGGGCTGGGGAGCAGTTCTTC | CASSSRTSGGAGEQFF
TRBJ1-2 | many | - | TRBV20-1 | TGCAGTGCTAGCCGGGGGTATGGCTACACCTTC | CSASRGYGYTF
TRBJ2-1 | - | - | TRBV7-8 | TGTGCCAGCAGCTTTGGGTTGGACGCAAGCGGCAATGAGCAGTTCTTC | CASSFGLDASGNEQFF
TRBJ2-3 | few | TRBD2 | TRBV20-1 | TGCAGTGCTAGAGGACTAGCGGGGAGGGATACGCAGTATTTT | CSARGLAGRDTQYF
TRBJ2-1 | - | TRBD2 | TRBV20-1 | TGCAGTGCTAGAGACCATACTGGACTAGCGGTCAATGAGCAGTTCTTC | CSARDHTGLAVNEQFF
TRBJ2-5 | - | TRBD1 | TRBV12-3/TRBV12-4 | TGTGCCAGCAGTTCTTTGGGGACAGGGCCTCTACAAGAGACCCAGTACTTC | CASSSLGTGPLQETQYF
TRBJ2-1 | - | - | TRBV30 | TGTGCCTGGAGTGTTAAGGGCGGGAACCTACAGTTCTTC | CAWSVKGGNLQFF
TRBJ2-6 | - | TRBD2 | TRBV3-1 | TGTGCCAGCAGCCTGCCTAGCGGGGGGCTCTCTGGGGCCAACGTCCTGACTTTC | CASSLPSGGLSGANVLTF
TRBJ1-1 | few | - | TRBV10-3 | TGTGCCATCAGTGTTAAGCACGGGGGGACTGAAGCTTTCTTT | CAISVKHGGTEAFF
TRBJ2-2 | - | - | TRBV6-1 | TGTGCCAGCAGTCCCCACGGGAACACCGGGGAGCTGTTTTTT | CASSPHGNTGELFF
TRBJ2-1 | - | TRBD2 | TRBV4-1 | TGCGCCAGCAGCCAACACGGGACTAGCGGGGGGGGGACCTACAATGAGCAGTTCTTC | CASSQHGTSGGGTYNEQFF
TRBJ2-4 | - | - | TRBV5-6 | TGTGCCAGCAGCTTTATAGGGGAGAACATTCAGTACTTC | CASSFIGENIQYF
TRBJ2-7 | - | TRBD1 | TRBV7-2 | TGTGCCAGCAGCGGGGGACAGCACTACGAGCAGTACTTC | CASSGGQHYEQYF
TRBJ2-7 | - | - | TRBV7-3 | TGTGCCAGCAGTTTTACCTCGCTCCCCGGACAGTCACACTCCTACGAGCAGTACTTC | CASSFTSLPGQSHSYEQYF
TRBJ2-2 | - | TRBD2 | TRBV5-1 | TGCGCCAGCAGCATTGGGAGGGCGCGGAACACCGGGGAGCTGTTTTTT | CASSIGRARNTGELFF
TRBJ1-5 | few | - | TRBV6-5 | TGTGCCAGCAGTTACATAATCAATCAGCCCCAGCATTTT | CASSYIINQPQHF
TRBJ2-7 | - | TRBD1 | TRBV6-5 | TGTGCCAGCAGTTTCGACAGGGACTCCTACGAGCAGTACTTC | CASSFDRDSYEQYF